This T cell receptor (beta chain) was sequenced during a study of blood T cell repertoires in COVID-19. The assay was immunoSEQ multiplex PCR, and TCRdb's table has in-frame clones only and misses some. The table lists 130,000 or so clones, around 85% of them singletons. The sequenced material came from peripheral blood. The clonotype originates from a human donor in a cohort sampled during active COVID-19.

The CDR3 protein is CASSRPGLPGETQYF. The CDR3 DNA reads as TGTGCCAGCAGCCGACCGGGACTACCCGGGGAGACCCAGTACTTC. The V call is TRBV6-2 or TRBV6-3, the J call TRBJ2-5; 7 bases line up with TRBD2. V was clipped by 6 bases and J by 5 bases; unmatched bases: 12. Germline V gene sequence: CDR1 MNHEY, CDR2 SVGEGT. The CDR3 sequence is 15 residues long.